This TCR beta chain was captured by sequencing in a study of cytomegalovirus exposure and HLA in healthy donors. Primers: 60 Vbeta forward and 13 Jbeta reverse. Sequenced by immunoSEQ multiplex PCR; TCRdb stores in-frame clones only, minus some. This repertoire includes roughly 75,000 clones. V shed 7 bases and J 5 bases; nucleotides not matched to a gene: 7. From germline, CDR1 is SQVTM and CDR2 ANQGSEA. The CDR3 is made up of 13 amino acids. Source material: PBMCs. This TCR was recovered from a man in his forties in good health and CMV-seronegative. The gene calls are TRBV29-1 and TRBJ2-5; 10 nucleotides agree with TRBD1. Here the CDR3 reads CSGGTGDIETQYF. The CDR3 DNA reads as TGCAGCGGGGGGACAGGGGACATTGAGACCCAGTACTTC.